This passage covers 32 T cell receptor beta chains from one sample sequenced in a study of PD-1 blockade in classical Hodgkin lymphoma. Generated by immunoSEQ multiplex PCR, the TCRdb table keeps only in-frame clones and is missing some. This table has roughly 20,000 clones, roughly three quarters appearing once. Time point indicated: cycle 4 day 1 (C4D1), after about 6 weeks of nivolumab. Patients all relapsed after autologous stem cell transplantation, and there was variation in brentuximab vedotin exposure. The specimen comprised peripheral blood mononuclear cells (PBMCs), sampled before the fourth cycle of nivolumab. The receptors shown here come from a human donor with classical Hodgkin lymphoma.

V usage is TRBV10-1 and J usage is TRBJ2-7; D gene uncertain. The V gene lost 4 bases and the J gene lost 6 bases, with 16 bases spanning the gap. CDR3 length: 14 amino acids. Germline V CDR1 and CDR2: WNHNN, SYGVQD (reference sequence). CDR3 residues: CASSGGRTAAEQYF. CDR3 DNA sequence: TGCGCCAGCAGTGGGGGTAGGACCGCCGCCGAGCAGTACTTC.

The gene calls are TRBV27 and TRBJ1-4; 9 bases map to TRBD1. J was trimmed by 7 bases and V by 8 bases; bases with no gene match: 2. This CDR3 comprises 12 residues. Germline CDR1 MNHEY, CDR2 SMNVEV (reference sequence). CDR3 nucleotides: TGTGCCAGCGGACAGGGGATTGAAAAACTGTTTTTT. It codes for CASGQGIEKLFF. Based on the CDR3 plus reference TRBV27 and TRBJ1-4, the full variable domain is EAQVTQNPRYLITVTGKKLTVTCSQNMNHEYMSWYRQDPGLGLRQIYYSMNVEVTDKGDVPEGYKVSRKEKRNFPLILESPSPNQTSLYFCASGQGIEKLFFGSGTQLSVL.

This chain connects TRBV6-6 to TRBJ1-2; the D gene is possibly TRBD1 (6 bases). CDR3 length: 13 residues. CDR1 and CDR2 (germline): MNHNY, SVGAGI (reference sequence). Deletions cut 6 bases from V and 6 bases from J, with 14 bases between. The CDR3 sequence: CASRHREADGYTF. Here the CDR3 DNA reads TGTGCCAGCAGACACAGGGAGGCGGATGGCTACACCTTC.

V usage is TRBV13 and J usage is TRBJ2-5; D may be TRBD1 or TRBD2 (5 bases each). This CDR3 has 14 residues. Germline-derived CDR1 and CDR2 are PRHDT and FYEKMQ (reference sequence). V was clipped by 3 bases and J by 1 base, with 9 bases between them. CDR3 region: CASSFGASQETQYF. CDR3 coding DNA: TGTGCCAGCAGCTTCGGGGCGTCCCAAGAGACCCAGTACTTC.

The chain links TRBV12-5 to TRBJ2-3; D unresolved. The V end lost 4 bases, the J end lost 4 bases, and 12 bases lay between the germline ends. CDR3 size: 14 residues. Germline CDR1 and CDR2: LGHNT and FRNRAP. CDR3 nucleotides: TGTGCTAGTGGTTCCGGTTCCCCCCCAGATACGCAGTATTTT. Encoded protein: CASGSGSPPDTQYF.

The genes are TRBV10-3 and TRBJ2-2; tentative D call: TRBD1 (6 bases). Germline lookup yields CDR1 ENHRY and CDR2 SYGVKD. CDR3 size: 13 residues. Trimming took 11 bases from V and 5 from J, leaving 15 bases between them. The CDR3 is CARRAGATGELFF. CDR3 bases: TGTGCCCGCCGGGCAGGGGCAACCGGGGAGCTGTTTTTT.

The chain employs TRBV6-1 and TRBJ1-4; D uncertain. Per germline, CDR1 MNHNS and CDR2 SASEGT. This CDR3 comprises 16 residues. With 2 bases removed from V and 0 bases from J, the gap between germline ends came to 10 bases. CDR3 coding DNA: TGTGCCAGCAGTGAATGGGCAGATGCAACTAATGAAAAACTGTTTTTT. Its translation is CASSEWADATNEKLFF.

This chain links TRBV7-3 with TRBJ2-6; D is ambiguous. The ends were cut back, 2 bases at V and 4 bases at J, with 12 bases in the middle. Germline V gene data show CDR1 as SGHTA and CDR2 as FQGTGA. This CDR3 has 16 amino acids. DNA for the CDR3: TGTGCCAGCAGCTTAGGGCCGCCCGGGGGGGCCAACGTCCTGACTTTC. Protein sequence: CASSLGPPGGANVLTF.

The rearrangement uses TRBV9 and TRBJ2-5; TRBD2 matches 9 bases. CDR3 length: 17 amino acids. Per germline, CDR1 SGDLS and CDR2 YYNGEE. After removal of 0 bases from V and 5 bases from J, the junction contained 11 bases not matched to a gene. The CDR3 loop is CASSVAGAGGGYETQYF. CDR3 DNA: TGTGCCAGCAGCGTAGCTGGGGCGGGAGGGGGGTACGAGACCCAGTACTTC.

This chain connects TRBV29-1 to TRBJ2-4; tentative D call: TRBD1 (5 bases). The CDR3 covers 14 residues. V lost 0 bases and J 2 bases, leaving 8 bases between the germline ends. CDR1 and CDR2 (germline): SQVTM, ANQGSEA. The CDR3 sequence is CSVEDQGSKNIQYF. The CDR3 coding sequence is TGCAGCGTTGAAGATCAGGGATCCAAAAACATTCAGTACTTC.

The chain links TRBV5-1 to TRBJ1-2, with 11 bases fitting TRBD1. Trimming removed 5 bases from V and 8 bases from J; junction bases left unmatched: 14. The CDR3 loop spans 16 amino acids. Germline-derived CDR1 and CDR2 are SGHRS and YFSETQ. This chain's CDR3 is CASSGSGQGAWGGYTF. The CDR3 DNA reads TGCGCCAGCAGTGGGTCTGGACAGGGGGCATGGGGCGGCTACACCTTC.

The rearrangement links TRBV5-1 to TRBJ2-7, with TRBD2 matching 7 bases. With V trimmed by 0 bases and J by 5 bases, 5 bases remained unmatched. The length of the CDR3 is 14 residues. Germline V gene sequence: CDR1 SGHRS, CDR2 YFSETQ. CDR3 sequence reads: CASSLAGGQDEQYF. DNA for the CDR3: TGCGCCAGCAGCTTGGCGGGGGGTCAGGACGAGCAGTACTTC.

V is TRBV5-6 and J is TRBJ1-5; D remains ambiguous. The germline V gene has CDR1 SGHDT and CDR2 YYEEEE. Trimming shortened V by 4 bases and J by 9 bases, and 14 bases separated the two germline ends. This CDR3 is built from 13 residues. CDR3 region: CASSARPVGPQHF. The CDR3 region has the DNA TGTGCCAGCAGCGCAAGGCCGGTGGGGCCCCAGCATTTT.

V usage is TRBV4-1 and J usage is TRBJ2-7, with D perhaps being TRBD1 or TRBD2 (5 bases each). This CDR3 has 14 residues. The germline V and J ends were trimmed by 5 bases and 5 bases, with 16 bases remaining between them. Germline-derived CDR1 and CDR2 are MGHRA and YSYEKL. The CDR3 sequence is CASSSYRGRDEQYF. In DNA, the CDR3 is TGCGCCAGCAGCTCCTATCGGGGCAGAGACGAGCAGTACTTC.

This chain links TRBV30 with TRBJ1-6, with D hard to call. The CDR3 runs to 13 residues. Trimming cost V 5 bases and J 4 bases, with 9 bases left between them. CDR1 is GTSNPN and CDR2 is SVGIG in the germline V gene (reference sequence). CDR3 sequence reads: CAWGPVYNSPLHF. DNA for the CDR3: TGTGCCTGGGGCCCAGTATATAATTCACCCCTCCACTTT.

The rearrangement uses TRBV19 and TRBJ2-3; D gene uncertain. The CDR3 has 16 amino acids. V lost 5 bases and J 2 bases, leaving 17 bases between the germline ends. Germline CDR1 reads LNHDA; CDR2 reads SQIVND (reference sequence). This CDR3 is CASSVRGGLPTDTQYF. CDR3 DNA: TGTGCCAGTAGTGTCCGAGGTGGGCTCCCCACAGATACGCAGTATTTT.

The rearrangement uses TRBV28 and TRBJ2-2; D remains ambiguous. Germline CDR1 MDHEN, CDR2 SYDVKM. Trimming left V 5 bases short and J 1 base short, with 11 bases between. This CDR3 spans 15 amino acids. CDR3 sequence reads: CASSPHTLNTGELFF. Here the CDR3 DNA reads TGTGCCAGCAGTCCACATACCCTGAACACCGGGGAGCTGTTTTTT.

The CDR3 here is CASTSPVGDGYTF. CDR3 nucleotide sequence: TGTGCCAGCACCTCCCCGGTCGGCGATGGCTACACCTTC. The chain links TRBV28 to TRBJ1-2, with D uncertain. Germline values: CDR1 MDHEN, CDR2 SYDVKM. V was shortened by 7 bases and J by 6 bases, with 15 bases between the two germline ends. The CDR3 runs to 13 residues.

About this clone: Other DNA sequences in the sample encode the same CDR3. The J gene is TRBJ1-1, the V gene TRBV15; the D is unclear. V was cut by 1 base and J by 1 base, with 1 base left in between. The germline gives CDR1 LNHNV, CDR2 YYDKDF (reference sequence). The CDR3 is 12 residues long. The CDR3 coding sequence is TGTGCCACCAGCAGAGGGAACACTGAAGCTTTCTTT. This codes for CATSRGNTEAFF. The entire variable domain, with the rest obtained from reference TRBV15 and TRBJ1-1, is as follows: DAMVIQNPRYQVTQFGKPVTLSCSQTLNHNVMYWYQQKSSQAPKLLFHYYDKDFNNEADTPDNFQSRRPNTSFCFLDIRSPGLGDTAMYLCATSRGNTEAFFGQGTRLTVV.

The J gene is TRBJ1-3, the V gene TRBV7-2, with TRBD1 matching 7 bases. Germline CDR1 and CDR2: SGHTA and FQGNSA. The CDR3 spans 14 residues. J was trimmed by 3 bases and V by 5 bases; bases with no gene match: 4. CDR3: CASSPTGFGNTIYF. The CDR3 coding sequence is TGTGCCAGCAGCCCGACAGGGTTTGGAAACACCATATATTTT. Filled out from reference TRBV7-2 and TRBJ1-3, the complete variable domain reads GAGVSQSPSNKVTEKGKDVELRCDPISGHTALYWYRQSLGQGLEFLIYFQGNSAPDKSGLPSDRFSAERTGGSVSTLTIQRTQQEDSAVYLCASSPTGFGNTIYFGEGSWLTVV.

This chain joins TRBV7-9 and TRBJ2-7; the match to TRBD1 covers 9 bases. Trimming took 3 bases from V and 2 from J; bases not matched to a gene: 5. The CDR3 is 15 amino acids. CDR1 and CDR2 from the germline V gene are SEHNR and FQNEAQ (reference sequence). The CDR3 sequence is CASSFRTGVPYEQYF. CDR3 sequence (DNA): TGTGCCAGCAGCTTCCGGACAGGGGTTCCCTACGAGCAGTACTTC.

The table lists this clone with a count of one. V is TRBV18 and J is TRBJ2-1, with TRBD2 matching 8 bases. CDR3 length: 15 amino acids. CDR1 is KGHSH, CDR2 LQKENI, per germline. Trimming removed 4 bases from V and 7 bases from J; junction bases left unmatched: 9. As DNA, the CDR3 is TGTGCCAGCTCACTGAACGGGGGGGCCCTTAATGAGCAGTTCTTC. Translation: CASSLNGGALNEQFF.

The gene calls are TRBV6-5 and TRBJ2-7; D is undetermined. The CDR3 has 11 residues. Germline CDR1 reads MNHEY; CDR2 reads SVGAGI. Trimming cost V 5 bases and J 3 bases, with 5 bases left between them. CDR3 bases: TGTGCCAGCAGTGAATTCTACGAGCAGTACTTC. It specifies CASSEFYEQYF.

The chain joins TRBV2 to TRBJ2-5; D gene ambiguous. CDR3 length: 13 amino acids. The germline gives CDR1 SNHLY, CDR2 FYNNEI. The V gene lost 4 bases and the J gene lost 1 base, with 7 bases spanning the gap. The CDR3 loop reads CASSGTVQETQYF. Here the CDR3 DNA reads TGTGCCAGCAGTGGGACGGTCCAAGAGACCCAGTACTTC.

This clone was detected once. J is TRBJ1-4 and V is TRBV27, with 8 bases fitting TRBD1. The CDR3 has 14 amino acids. CDR1 MNHEY and CDR2 SMNVEV come from the germline V gene (reference sequence). The V and J ends lost 3 bases and 8 bases, in that order; junction bases with no gene match: 5. The CDR3 DNA sequence: TGTGCCAGCAGTTTCAGGGGGCGGCGGGAAAAACTGTTTTTT. Protein sequence: CASSFRGRREKLFF.

Only one count was recorded for this clone. V is TRBV15 and J is TRBJ2-7, with no clear D. CDR1 is LNHNV, CDR2 YYDKDF, per germline (reference sequence). The CDR3 contains 15 residues. V was cut by 0 bases and J by 6 bases, with 15 bases left in between. DNA for the CDR3: TGTGCCACCAGCAGAGATAGGTCCCCTTTGGCCGAGCAGTACTTC. Translated: CATSRDRSPLAEQYF.

The chain has TRBV28 and TRBJ2-7; D gene unclear. The V gene lost 5 bases and the J gene lost 1 base, with 15 bases spanning the gap. This CDR3 region has 15 residues. In germline, CDR1 is MDHEN, CDR2 SYDVKM. CDR3 protein: CASSGVVGRSYEQYF. As DNA, the CDR3 is TGTGCCAGCAGTGGGGTGGTGGGTCGGTCCTACGAGCAGTACTTC. The entire variable domain, with the rest obtained from reference TRBV28 and TRBJ2-7, is as follows: DVKVTQSSRYLVKRTGEKVFLECVQDMDHENMFWYRQDPGLGLRLIYFSYDVKMKEKGDIPEGYSVSREKKERFSLILESASTNQTSMYLCASSGVVGRSYEQYFGPGTRLTVT.

CDR3 region: CASSQRDRGRETQYF. The CDR3 DNA follows: TGCGCCAGCAGCCAACGGGACAGGGGGCGGGAGACCCAGTACTTC. This chain uses TRBV4-1 with TRBJ2-5, with 12 bases identical to TRBD1. Losses at the gene ends were 2 bases for V and 5 bases for J; bases not matched to a gene: 3. CDR3 length: 15 amino acids. Germline CDR1 is MGHRA and CDR2 is YSYEKL.

The CDR3 sequence: CASSSGGPNYGYTF. CDR3 DNA: TGTGCCAGCAGCTCAGGGGGGCCGAACTATGGCTACACCTTC. V usage is TRBV9 and J usage is TRBJ1-2, with TRBD1 matching 7 bases. CDR1 and CDR2 from the germline V gene are SGDLS and YYNGEE. After removal of 4 bases from V and 2 bases from J, the junction contained 5 bases not matched to a gene. There are 14 residues in the CDR3.

This chain uses TRBV7-3 with TRBJ2-2, with 10 bases fitting TRBD1. Trimming cost V 2 bases and J 5 bases; bases outside gene matches: 2. The CDR3 is 15 amino acids. The germline V gene encodes CDR1 SGHTA and CDR2 FQGTGA. CDR3 protein: CASSLGDRGTGELFF. CDR3 nucleotide sequence: TGTGCCAGCAGCTTAGGGGACAGGGGTACCGGGGAGCTGTTTTTT. Complete variable domain (other parts from reference TRBV7-3 and TRBJ2-2): GAGVSQTPSNKVTEKGKYVELRCDPISGHTALYWYRQSLGQGPEFLIYFQGTGAADDSGLPNDRFFAVRPEGSVSTLKIQRTERGDSAVYLCASSLGDRGTGELFFGEGSRLTVL.

This sequence joins TRBV28 and TRBJ2-5; a weak D match, TRBD2 (7 bases). The CDR3 is 14 amino acids. Germline loops: CDR1 MDHEN, CDR2 SYDVKM. V was trimmed by 3 bases and J by 6 bases, leaving 14 bases between them. CDR3 sequence: CASSFAGAGKTQYF. In DNA, the CDR3 is TGTGCCAGCAGTTTTGCGGGGGCCGGTAAGACCCAGTACTTC.

The V call is TRBV2, the J call TRBJ2-1; the match to TRBD2 covers 10 bases. Germline trimming cut 8 bases from V and 11 bases from J; bases unmatched to any gene: 27. The CDR3 length is 19 residues. The V gene's germline CDR1 is SNHLY and CDR2 FYNNEI. CDR3 in amino acids: CASRTYQGYERLAGAKQFF. CDR3 nucleotides: TGTGCCAGCCGTACATACCAGGGATACGAGAGGCTAGCGGGAGCAAAGCAGTTCTTC.